Following are 7 T cell receptor beta chains from one sample sequenced in a study of regulatory T cells in long-lasting Graves disease. Time point defined: persistent/refractory GD, antithyroid drugs over 5 years with positive TRAb. PBMCs were the source of the RNA used for TCR sequencing. For TCR beta, libraries came from iRepertoire HTBI primers and Arm-PCR of CDR3 regions. Via MiXCR, TCRdb re-called the multiplex PCR reads, giving one row per CDR3 protein. This sample yields about 290,000 distinct CDR3 sequences, of which around 23% are seen a single time; approximately 53% belongs to the top ten. Sample: peripheral blood mononuclear cells (PBMCs), taken when the disease was refractory, from a patient treated with antithyroid drugs. The receptor set was obtained from a female donor with Graves disease.

The V call is TRBV20-1, the J call TRBJ2-7, with D unresolved. Trimming removed 1 base from V and 5 bases from J, with 3 bases in between. The germline V gene encodes CDR1 DFQATT and CDR2 SNEGSKA (reference sequence). The CDR3 has 10 amino acids. CDR3 loop: CSARANEQYF. The DNA for the CDR3 is TGCAGTGCTAGAGCAAACGAGCAGTACTTC.

The V and J genes are TRBV7-2 and TRBJ1-3; D unclear. The V end was cut by 3 bases, the J end by 2 bases, with 11 bases between. CDR3 size: 15 residues. CDR1 is SGHTA, CDR2 FQGNSA, per germline. CDR3 in amino acids: CASSFSPATGNTIYF. The DNA for the CDR3 is TGTGCCAGCAGCTTTTCCCCGGCGACTGGAAACACCATATATTTT.

Many counts were recorded for this clonotype. This chain connects TRBV28 to TRBJ1-1, with D possibly matching TRBD1 (5 bases). The CDR3 loop spans 17 amino acids. CDR1 MDHEN and CDR2 SYDVKM come from the germline V gene. Trimming shortened V by 0 bases and J by 5 bases, and 19 bases separated the two germline ends. CDR3 residues: CASSLWGRVGPGTEAFF. The CDR3 nucleotides are TGTGCCAGCAGTTTATGGGGCAGGGTAGGACCTGGGACTGAAGCTTTCTTT.

This clonotype was observed many times. The V call is TRBV28, the J call TRBJ1-1, with 7 bases lining up with TRBD1. V trimming: 3 bases; J trimming: 5 bases; junction bases outside the gene matches: 15. In germline, CDR1 is MDHEN, CDR2 SYDVKM. CDR3 length: 17 residues. The chain's CDR3 is CASSFRGRGFMSTEAFF. The DNA for the CDR3 is TGTGCCAGCAGTTTCAGGGGGAGGGGCTTTATGTCAACTGAAGCTTTCTTT.

The rearrangement joins TRBV4-1 to TRBJ1-5, with a possible D match to TRBD1 (5 bases). Per the germline V gene, CDR1 is MGHRA and CDR2 is YSYEKL. Trimming took off 0 bases at V and 5 bases at J, with 11 bases between the two ends. This CDR3 spans 15 amino acids. Here the CDR3 reads CASSQDRVADQPQHF. The DNA for the CDR3 is TGCGCCAGCAGCCAAGACAGGGTTGCGGATCAGCCCCAGCATTTT.

This clonotype was recorded at least ten times. The CDR3 DNA reads TGTGCCAGCACGCTGGCGGTAAGGGATCATGGCTACACCTTC. It translates to CASTLAVRDHGYTF. The chain carries TRBV6-1 and TRBJ1-2, with D uncertain. Trimming cost V 7 bases and J 6 bases, with 18 bases left between them. CDR3 size: 14 residues. In germline, CDR1 is MNHNS, CDR2 SASEGT.

This clonotype was seen ten or more times. V usage is TRBV11-2 and J usage is TRBJ2-4; D gene unclear. CDR3 length equals 13 residues. Germline V lookup: CDR1 SGHAT, CDR2 FQNNGV. V lost 6 bases and J 6 bases, leaving 12 bases between the germline ends. This CDR3 is CASRPSGGNIQYF. The CDR3 DNA reads as TGTGCCAGCAGACCCTCGGGCGGAAACATTCAGTACTTC. The variable domain in full, with the rest retrieved from reference TRBV11-2 and TRBJ2-4, is EAGVAQSPRYKIIEKRQSVAFWCNPISGHATLYWYQQILGQGPKLLIQFQNNGVVDDSQLPKDRFSAERLKGVDSTLKIQPAKLEDSAVYLCASRPSGGNIQYFGAGTRLSVL.